The entry below gives a single T cell receptor beta chain sequence along with its context. The target antigen is unknown. In germline, CDR1 is DFQATT, CDR2 SNEGSKA (reference sequence). V lost 6 bases to trimming and J lost 4 bases, with 4 bases between them. The CDR3 contains 10 residues. The data stem from a study of T cell responses to AZD1222 COVID-19 vaccine. The assay was immunoSEQ multiplex PCR, and TCRdb's table has in-frame clones only and misses some. Among approximately 150,000 clones listed, around 90% were seen once. Study-level findings and limits: Clonal diversity was possibly underestimated, and white British individuals and females predominated among donors. None of the repertoires were sampled until the peak T cell response had passed.

The V and J genes are TRBV20-1 and TRBJ2-1, with no clear D. The TCR sequence derives from an adult in good health. This sample comprised peripheral blood, obtained on day 0 of AZD1222 vaccination. CDR3: CSAFYNEQFF. The CDR3 DNA follows: TGCAGTGCCTTTTACAATGAGCAGTTCTTC.